A single sample is the source of the 10 T cell receptor beta chains below, sequenced in a study of cytomegalovirus exposure and HLA in healthy donors. Primers included in the PCR were 60 Vbeta and 13 Jbeta primers. The table came from immunoSEQ multiplex PCR; TCRdb's copy has only in-frame clones and leaves some out. The repertoire holds about 160,000 clones, with around 72% as singletons. The sample comprised PBMCs. The receptor source for this set is a man over 45 in good health and CMV-seronegative.

The chain has TRBV7-9 and TRBJ1-4; D ambiguous. Trimming took 3 bases from V and 5 from J, leaving 10 bases between them. This CDR3 comprises 14 residues. The germline V gene encodes CDR1 SEHNR and CDR2 FQNEAQ (reference sequence). The CDR3 DNA reads as TGTGCCAGCAGCTTCAGGTTGGAAAATGAAAAACTGTTTTTT. The encoded protein is CASSFRLENEKLFF.

Concerning this clone: At one end the junction does not follow the germline gene, possibly because of a read error. This chain joins TRBV6-6 and TRBJ1-2; D is ambiguous. The CDR3 is made up of 13 amino acids. The germline CDR1 and CDR2 sequences are MNHNY and SVGAGI (reference sequence). CDR3 nucleotides: TGTGCCAGCAGTTACTCGGATAGGACCCTAGGGAGCTTC. It translates to CASSYSDRTLGSF.

The rearrangement links TRBV5-1 to TRBJ2-3; 8 bases agree with TRBD2. The ends lost 0 bases at V and 0 bases at J; junction bases unmatched: 3. The germline V gene encodes CDR1 SGHRS and CDR2 YFSETQ. The CDR3 runs 16 residues. CDR3 DNA: TGCGCCAGCAGCTTGGGCGCTAGCGGGAGCACAGATACGCAGTATTTT. It translates to CASSLGASGSTDTQYF.

This chain joins TRBV7-2 and TRBJ1-3, with D hard to call. This CDR3 has 14 residues. Germline CDR1 SGHTA, CDR2 FQGNSA. V gave up 0 bases and J gave up 0 bases, with 3 bases separating them. This chain's CDR3 is CASSLAVSGNTIYF. Here the CDR3 DNA reads TGTGCCAGCAGCTTAGCCGTCTCTGGAAACACCATATATTTT.

Written as DNA, the CDR3 is TGTGCCAGCAGGCCCATGGGCGGGGGACTCAATGAGCAGTTCTTC. Its translation is CASRPMGGGLNEQFF. The chain employs TRBV6-1 and TRBJ2-1, with 7 bases identical to TRBD2. The CDR3 runs 15 residues. From germline, CDR1 is MNHNS and CDR2 SASEGT. The junction had 11 bases not matched to a gene; V was cut back by 6 bases and J by 6 bases.

The table lists this clone with a count of one. This chain connects TRBV9 to TRBJ1-1; a possible D gene is TRBD1 (6 bases). Per germline, CDR1 SGDLS and CDR2 YYNGEE. The CDR3 runs to 17 residues. V was pared by 0 bases and J by 7 bases, with 22 bases between. CDR3 sequence reads: CASSVERAIWDKNEAFF. The CDR3 DNA reads TGTGCCAGCAGCGTAGAACGGGCAATTTGGGACAAAAATGAAGCTTTCTTT.

CDR3 coding DNA: TGCGCCAGCAGCTTCGTGTTAGTCGGGGTAGACACCGGGGAGCTGTTTTTT. This sequence encodes CASSFVLVGVDTGELFF. This chain links TRBV5-1 with TRBJ2-2; D possibly corresponds to TRBD2 (5 bases). Germline loops: CDR1 SGHRS, CDR2 YFSETQ. This CDR3 region has 17 residues. V dropped 2 bases and J dropped 3 bases, with 17 bases sitting between them.

This chain connects TRBV5-1 to TRBJ2-7; TRBD1 matches 10 bases. Trimming removed 3 bases from V and 6 bases from J; junction bases left unmatched: 6. The CDR3 consists of 14 residues. Germline CDR1 reads SGHRS; CDR2 reads YFSETQ. The CDR3 region has the DNA TGCGCCAGCAGCTATGACAGGGGGCTGGGCGAGCAGTACTTC. Translating it yields CASSYDRGLGEQYF.

The V and J genes are TRBV19 and TRBJ2-5, with D possibly TRBD1 on 6 matching bases. Trimming stripped 3 bases from V and 4 bases from J, with 12 bases between. The CDR3 length is 14 residues. CDR1 LNHDA and CDR2 SQIVND come from the germline V gene (reference sequence). CDR3 loop: CASSIGQLRETQYF. In nucleotides, the CDR3 is TGTGCCAGTAGTATCGGACAGCTTAGAGAGACCCAGTACTTC.

The CDR3 DNA follows: TGTGCCAGCAGTTTAGTTTACATTTATAGCAATCAGCCCCAGCATTTT. Translation gives CASSLVYIYSNQPQHF. This chain links TRBV28 with TRBJ1-5; no clear D gene. CDR1 and CDR2 (germline): MDHEN, SYDVKM. V lost 2 bases, J lost 0 bases, and 11 bases lay in between. The CDR3 totals 16 residues.